The rows below give T cell receptor beta chains drawn from one sample of a study of technical replicates of blood from a few donors. Produced via immunoSEQ multiplex PCR; TCRdb's table is partial and in-frame only. The profile shows 65,000 to 70,000 clones, around 90% of them singletons. Sequenced material: PBMCs. The receptors shown here come from a human donor in good health. Some clones in this sample may be carry-over from other donors' samples. Each CDR3 is given with its conserved first and last residue. The D gene is left open where the match is weak. Only part of the rows carry a size: once, few, many, or a class if the clone is expanded.

15	once	TRBV4-1	-	TRBJ2-2	CASSQDRTNTGELFF	TGCGCCAGCAGCCAAGATCGGACTAACACCGGGGAGCTGTTTTTT
15	-	TRBV11-2	-	TRBJ2-7	CASSLGRDTTYEQYF	TGTGCCAGCAGCTTAGGAAGGGACACCACCTACGAGCAGTACTTC
11	-	TRBV29-1	TRBD1	TRBJ2-7	CSIFGQGEQYF	TGCAGCATCTTCGGACAGGGCGAGCAGTACTTC
15	-	TRBV30	TRBD1	TRBJ1-3	CAWSGDRGHGNTIYF	TGTGCCTGGAGCGGGGACAGGGGGCATGGAAACACCATATATTTT
17	-	TRBV4-1	-	TRBJ2-3	CASSHEDYRESTDTQYF	TGCGCCAGCAGCCACGAAGATTATCGGGAAAGCACAGATACGCAGTATTTT
12	-	TRBV4-1	-	TRBJ2-1	CASSQAGAEQFF	TGCGCCAGCAGCCAAGCAGGGGCCGAGCAGTTCTTC
15	-	TRBV6-4	-	TRBJ1-2	CASSDYPDSFYGYTF	TGTGCCAGCAGTGACTACCCAGACAGTTTCTATGGCTACACCTTC
15	once	TRBV2	TRBD1	TRBJ1-5	CASSPDGQGDQPQHF	TGTGCCAGCAGTCCGGACGGACAGGGCGATCAGCCCCAGCATTTT
15	-	TRBV18	TRBD1	TRBJ1-2	CASSSGQGGGYGYTF	TGTGCCAGCTCGTCCGGACAGGGTGGGGGCTATGGCTACACCTTC
13	-	TRBV7-9	TRBD1	TRBJ1-2	CASSFDRGGGYTF	TGTGCCAGCAGCTTTGACAGGGGCGGTGGCTACACCTTC
13	-	TRBV19	TRBD1	TRBJ2-1	CASSTDRALGQFF	TGTGCCAGTAGTACCGACAGGGCCCTGGGACAGTTCTTC
14	-	TRBV18	-	TRBJ1-4	CASSLSATNEKLFF	TGTGCCAGCTCCCTCAGTGCAACTAATGAAAAACTGTTTTTT
13	once	TRBV2	-	TRBJ1-2	CASSPGTRDGYTF	TGTGCCAGCAGCCCGGGCACTAGGGATGGCTACACCTTC
14	once	TRBV6-4	TRBD1	TRBJ1-2	CASSPGTANYGYTF	TGTGCCAGCAGCCCCGGGACAGCGAACTATGGCTACACCTTC
14	-	TRBV6-1	TRBD1	TRBJ2-5	CASNSGGGLETQYF	TGTGCCAGCAATTCAGGGGGCGGCTTGGAGACCCAGTACTTC
15	-	TRBV7-9	-	TRBJ1-4	CASSLGSGTNEKLFF	TGTGCCAGCAGCTTAGGATCAGGGACTAATGAAAAACTGTTTTTT
16	-	TRBV4-3	TRBD1	TRBJ2-5	CASSQEMSDRGGTQYF	TGCGCCAGCAGCCAAGAGATGTCAGACAGGGGGGGGACCCAGTACTTC
13	-	TRBV7-9	-	TRBJ1-2	CASSTGGGYGYTF	TGTGCCAGCAGCACCGGTGGTGGCTATGGCTACACCTTC
18	-	TRBV7-3	TRBD2	TRBJ2-5	CASSAFPGLAGGVTTQYF	TGTGCCAGCAGCGCCTTCCCGGGACTAGCGGGAGGTGTTACGACCCAGTACTTC
16	-	TRBV5-4	TRBD2	TRBJ2-7	CASSRGTSGSPWEQYF	TGTGCCAGCAGCCGAGGGACTAGCGGGTCCCCCTGGGAGCAGTACTTC
14	-	TRBV7-9	-	TRBJ2-7	CASSLQGSSYEQYF	TGTGCCAGCAGCTTACAGGGTAGCTCCTACGAGCAGTACTTC